This paragraph covers one T cell receptor (beta chain) sequence. The data stem from a study of blood T cell repertoires in COVID-19. V shed 8 bases, J shed 4 bases, and the junction held 8 bases outside the gene matches. CDR1 and CDR2 (germline): SNHLY, FYNNEI. The CDR3 is 14 residues long. Per the original data handling: Amplification of reference gene primers provided the estimated nucleated cell counts. Sequencing was performed with immunoSEQ multiplex PCR; in TCRdb, only in-frame clones are kept and a portion is missing. D and trimming were read from the DNA, whereas the V and J calls and clone size are those reported in that table. This table holds 150,000 or so clones, about 91% found once.

Sequencing was carried out using peripheral blood. The source is a man aged 50-60 years with acute or convalescent COVID-19. This chain joins TRBV2 and TRBJ2-5; 9 bases match TRBD1. CDR3 protein: CASAGTGRGETQYF. The CDR3 DNA follows: TGTGCCAGCGCAGGGACAGGGCGGGGAGAGACCCAGTACTTC.